This TCR beta chain originates from a study of T cells in Graves' hyperthyroidism and ophthalmopathy. Overall study findings and caveats: Appearing also in blood were most of the thyroid clonotypes expanded above 0.001.

This clonotype occurred many times. Its antigen is not identified. Amplified TCR beta CDR3 regions came from RNA transcripts. Researchers ran a first-round RT-PCR on the TCR CDR3 using the HTBI primer set. Using its own MiXCR run on the multiplex PCR reads, TCRdb lists one record per CDR3 protein. The sample records about 320,000 distinct CDR3 sequences, approximately 17% being singletons. Patients between 18 and 65 years old had hyperthyroidism, newly diagnosed and lasting under 2 months. Material for sequencing was blood. This sequence originates from a man aged 25 to 45 with Graves' hyperthyroidism.

CDR3 nucleotide sequence: TGTGCCAGCAGCTTAGCAACTAGCTTCTTGCCAGATACGCAGTATTTT. It is translated as CASSLATSFLPDTQYF. This rearrangement joins TRBV7-2 to TRBJ2-3, with a possible D match to TRBD2 (6 bases). V lost 0 bases to trimming and J lost 4 bases, with 14 bases between them. CDR1 and CDR2 (germline): SGHTA, FQGNSA. CDR3 length equals 16 residues.